The 30 T cell receptor beta chains below come from one sample, sequenced in a study of cytomegalovirus exposure and HLA in healthy donors. The PCR made use of 60 Vbeta and 13 Jbeta primers. The assay was immunoSEQ multiplex PCR, and TCRdb's table has in-frame clones only and misses some. The profile shows 150,000 to 200,000 clones, approximately 80% of them singletons. Specimen: PBMCs. All receptors derive from a man aged 25 to 40 in good health and CMV-seropositive.

The chain recombines TRBV27 with TRBJ2-2; 7 bases agree with TRBD1. Germline CDR1 and CDR2: MNHEY and SMNVEV (reference sequence). V gave up 5 bases and J gave up 2 bases; unmatched junction bases: 8. The CDR3 has 16 amino acids. The CDR3 sequence is CASSVIGGPNTGELFF. The CDR3 DNA sequence: TGTGCCAGCAGTGTAATAGGGGGCCCTAACACCGGGGAGCTGTTTTTT.

The CDR3 sequence: CASSGEGRAEAFF. CDR3 sequence (DNA): TGCGCCAGCAGTGGGGAGGGTCGCGCTGAAGCTTTCTTT. The rearrangement joins TRBV5-1 to TRBJ1-1, with D unclear. CDR3 size: 13 residues. Trimming cost V 5 bases and J 6 bases, with 14 bases left between them. Per the germline V gene, CDR1 is SGHRS and CDR2 is YFSETQ. The entire variable domain, with the rest obtained from reference TRBV5-1 and TRBJ1-1, is as follows: KAGVTQTPRYLIKTRGQQVTLSCSPISGHRSVSWYQQTPGQGLQFLFEYFSETQRNKGNFPGRFSGRQFSNSRSEMNVSTLELGDSALYLCASSGEGRAEAFFGQGTRLTVV.

CDR3 sequence (DNA): TGTGCCAGCAGTTACTCGATTGCAGTCTATGGCTACACCTTC. Protein: CASSYSIAVYGYTF. The chain joins TRBV6-5 to TRBJ1-2; D gene ambiguous. V lost 0 bases to trimming and J lost 4 bases, with 9 bases between them. The CDR3 is made up of 14 amino acids. The germline V gene encodes CDR1 MNHEY and CDR2 SVGAGI.

This sequence joins TRBV4-2 and TRBJ2-5; 7 bases align to TRBD2. The V and J ends lost 3 bases and 3 bases, in that order; junction bases with no gene match: 4. The length of the CDR3 is 14 residues. The germline V gene has CDR1 LGHNA and CDR2 YNFKEQ. The CDR3 DNA reads TGTGCCAGCAGCCACCCGGGGGGTAAAGAGACCCAGTACTTC. Its protein is CASSHPGGKETQYF.

The chain combines TRBV7-8 with TRBJ2-7; 11 nucleotides align to TRBD1. CDR1 SGHVS and CDR2 FQNEAQ come from the germline V gene. With 3 bases clipped from V and 6 bases from J, the junction kept 7 bases outside the gene matches. The CDR3 loop spans 15 amino acids. The CDR3 DNA reads as TGTGCCAGCAGCTTCAACACCGGGACAGGGGGCGAGCAGTACTTC. This codes for CASSFNTGTGGEQYF.

The chain is built from TRBV7-2 and TRBJ2-1; 9 bases are a match to TRBD2. V dropped 0 bases and J dropped 15; count of bases not matched to a gene: 6. The CDR3 is 13 residues long. Germline V gene lookup returns CDR1 SGHTA and CDR2 FQGNSA. DNA of the CDR3: TGTGCCAGCAGCTTAGCGGAACTAGCGGGTCCGTTCTTC. Translation: CASSLAELAGPFF.

This clone was found once. The chain has TRBV9 and TRBJ1-5, with a weak D call TRBD1 (5 bases). In germline, CDR1 is SGDLS, CDR2 YYNGEE. V dropped 5 bases and J dropped 5 bases, with 14 bases sitting between them. The CDR3 has 14 amino acids. CDR3 sequence (DNA): TGTGCCAGCAGTTCGGGGGGGACGGATCAGCCCCAGCATTTT. The encoded protein is CASSSGGTDQPQHF.

V is TRBV30 and J is TRBJ2-3, with D hard to call. V lost 0 bases and J lost 4, with 8 bases in between. The CDR3 totals 13 residues. Germline lookup yields CDR1 GTSNPN and CDR2 SVGIG (reference sequence). The DNA of the CDR3 is TGTGCCTGGAGTGTATCTAGATCAGATACGCAGTATTTT. Encoded protein: CAWSVSRSDTQYF.

J is TRBJ2-3 and V is TRBV30, with 7 nucleotides matching TRBD2. CDR1 is GTSNPN, CDR2 SVGIG, per germline (reference sequence). This CDR3 is 15 amino acids long. The J segment lost 0 bases and the V segment lost 2 bases, leaving 5 bases of the junction unmatched. The CDR3 coding sequence is TGTGCCTGGAGTAGGCTAGCGGTGAGCACAGATACGCAGTATTTT. Its protein is CAWSRLAVSTDTQYF.

This clone was seen only once. This chain uses TRBV29-1 with TRBJ2-1, with a tentative D call TRBD1 (6 bases). This CDR3 spans 14 amino acids. Germline CDR1 is SQVTM and CDR2 is ANQGSEA. The V end lost 0 bases, the J end lost 3 bases, and 9 bases lay between the germline ends. In nucleotides, the CDR3 is TGCAGCGTTGAAGACCAGGACAGCTACAATGAGCAGTTCTTC. Translating it yields CSVEDQDSYNEQFF.

The chain recombines TRBV5-1 with TRBJ2-7; D possibly corresponds to TRBD2 (5 bases). This CDR3 spans 15 amino acids. V was pared by 1 base and J by 4 bases, with 15 bases between. In germline, CDR1 is SGHRS, CDR2 YFSETQ. The CDR3 spells CASSLRPGGSYEQYF. The CDR3 DNA reads as TGCGCCAGCAGCTTGAGGCCGGGCGGGTCGTACGAGCAGTACTTC.

V gene TRBV10-3 combines with J gene TRBJ2-1; maybe TRBD1 (6 bases). Trimming shortened V by 0 bases and J by 7 bases, and 16 bases separated the two germline ends. The CDR3 is 16 residues long. Looked up from germline, CDR1 is ENHRY and CDR2 is SYGVKD. The CDR3 region has the DNA TGTGCCATCAGTGAGTCAGGGACACCTCGGAAGAATGAGCAGTTCTTC. It is translated as CAISESGTPRKNEQFF.

The chain couples TRBV6-5 to TRBJ1-1, with D tentatively TRBD1 (5 bases). The CDR3 extends over 15 amino acids. V dropped 3 bases and J dropped 0 bases, with 11 bases sitting between them. The germline V gene encodes CDR1 MNHEY and CDR2 SVGAGI. CDR3 amino acids: CASSYTTDLNTEAFF. The CDR3 bases are TGTGCCAGCAGTTATACGACAGATTTGAACACTGAAGCTTTCTTT.

The chain uses TRBV30 and TRBJ2-7; 7 bases are shared with TRBD1. After removal of 1 base from V and 2 bases from J, the junction contained 5 bases not matched to a gene. The length of the CDR3 is 14 residues. Germline CDR1 reads GTSNPN; CDR2 reads SVGIG (reference sequence). CDR3 sequence (DNA): TGTGCCTGGAGTGGGACAGGTATAACCTACGAGCAGTACTTC. Translating it yields CAWSGTGITYEQYF.

The V call is TRBV19, the J call TRBJ1-1, with D possibly being TRBD1 (6 bases). Germline CDR1 and CDR2: LNHDA and SQIVND (reference sequence). The CDR3 totals 15 residues. The ends were cut back, 5 bases at V and 0 bases at J, with 13 bases in the middle. The CDR3 loop is CASSGPGHLNTEAFF. The CDR3, as DNA: TGTGCCAGTAGTGGTCCGGGACACTTGAACACTGAAGCTTTCTTT.

The CDR3 DNA follows: TGTGCCACCAGCCCAGGGGGGGCCAACGTCCTGACTTTC. It specifies CATSPGGANVLTF. The V gene is TRBV15, the J gene TRBJ2-6, with TRBD1 as a possible D gene (5 bases). CDR1 and CDR2 (germline): LNHNV, YYDKDF (reference sequence). The V and J ends lost 5 bases and 4 bases respectively, with 6 bases between them. This CDR3 has 13 amino acids.

The J gene is TRBJ2-1, the V gene TRBV28, with 12 bases lining up with TRBD2. CDR3 length: 16 amino acids. Trimming took 2 bases from V and 5 from J; bases not matched to a gene: 4. Germline CDR1 is MDHEN and CDR2 is SYDVKM. CDR3 sequence reads: CASSLRLAGGNNEQFF. Written as DNA, the CDR3 is TGTGCCAGCAGTTTAAGGCTAGCGGGGGGGAACAATGAGCAGTTCTTC.

V and J are TRBV5-1 and TRBJ2-3; perhaps TRBD2 as D (7 bases). The CDR3 is 15 amino acids. V was pared by 1 base and J by 4 bases, with 13 bases between. CDR1 is SGHRS and CDR2 is YFSETQ in the germline V gene. The CDR3: CASSLRGTNADTQYF. The CDR3 nucleotides read TGCGCCAGCAGCTTGAGGGGGACTAATGCAGATACGCAGTATTTT.

This clone occurred once. This chain connects TRBV11-1 to TRBJ2-2; 7 bases match TRBD1. This CDR3 has 15 residues. Losses at the gene ends were 2 bases for V and 5 bases for J; bases not matched to a gene: 5. Looked up from germline, CDR1 is SGHAT and CDR2 is FQDESV (reference sequence). As DNA, the CDR3 is TGTGCCAGCAGCTTACGAGGGGGCTTGACCGGGGAGCTGTTTTTT. Protein sequence: CASSLRGGLTGELFF.

This chain joins TRBV2 and TRBJ2-7; D gene unclear. Trimming removed 5 bases at V and 0 bases at J, with 11 bases between. This CDR3 contains 14 residues. The germline V gene encodes CDR1 SNHLY and CDR2 FYNNEI. The CDR3 here is CASSSSQSSYEQYF. In DNA, the CDR3 is TGTGCCAGCAGTTCCTCACAGAGCTCCTACGAGCAGTACTTC.

The rearrangement links TRBV25-1 to TRBJ2-1, with a possible D match to TRBD1 (5 bases). V lost 7 bases, J lost 4 bases, and 8 bases lay in between. The CDR3 spans 12 residues. Germline V gives CDR1 MGHDK, CDR2 SYGVNS. The CDR3 DNA follows: TGTGCCAGCATAGCAGGGTACAATGAGCAGTTCTTC. This gives the protein CASIAGYNEQFF.

This rearrangement joins TRBV7-9 to TRBJ1-1; TRBD1 is a possible D gene (5 bases). Between the trimmed V and J ends, which lost 4 bases and 3 bases, there was a span of 9 bases. In germline, CDR1 is SEHNR, CDR2 FQNEAQ (reference sequence). The CDR3 sequence is 13 residues long. The chain's CDR3 is CASSWGGDTEAFF. CDR3 coding DNA: TGTGCCAGCAGCTGGGGGGGGGACACTGAAGCTTTCTTT.

V usage is TRBV29-1 and J usage is TRBJ2-7, with TRBD1 matching 8 bases. V lost 6 bases and J lost 0; bases outside the gene matches: 7. CDR3 length equals 14 residues. Germline CDR1 is SQVTM and CDR2 is ANQGSEA. In DNA form, the CDR3 reads TGCAGCGTCGCGGACAGGGCCATCTCCTACGAGCAGTACTTC. Its protein is CSVADRAISYEQYF.

The count of this clone is one. The chain links TRBV2 to TRBJ1-2, with TRBD1 matching 10 bases. Germline V gives CDR1 SNHLY, CDR2 FYNNEI. V was clipped by 4 bases and J by 4 bases; unmatched bases: 3. This CDR3 is 14 amino acids long. Here the CDR3 reads CASSAGQGVYGYTF. The CDR3 DNA follows: TGTGCCAGCAGTGCTGGACAGGGGGTCTATGGCTACACCTTC.

This clone showed up just a few times. This chain uses TRBV12-5 with TRBJ1-3; a possible D gene is TRBD1 (5 bases). The CDR3 totals 11 residues. CDR1 and CDR2 (germline): LGHNT, FRNRAP. The CDR3 is CAAGFGNTIYF. The CDR3 DNA reads as TGTGCAGCAGGGTTCGGCAACACCATATATTTT.

The rearrangement joins TRBV4-1 to TRBJ1-1, with a tentative D call TRBD1 (5 bases). The CDR3 has 13 residues. V lost 0 bases and J lost 6, with 8 bases in between. CDR1 is MGHRA and CDR2 is YSYEKL in the germline V gene. The CDR3 loop is CASSQDWGAEAFF. The CDR3 DNA follows: TGCGCCAGCAGCCAAGATTGGGGGGCTGAAGCTTTCTTT.

V and J are TRBV6-5 and TRBJ2-3; no firm D call. Per germline, CDR1 MNHEY and CDR2 SVGAGI. The CDR3 is 11 amino acids. Trimming took 5 bases from V and 5 from J, leaving 5 bases between them. CDR3 sequence (DNA): TGTGCCAGCAGTCCGGGAGATACGCAGTATTTT. It specifies CASSPGDTQYF.

This clone was recorded once. The CDR3 region is CASSGQDRGHETQYF. CDR3 nucleotide sequence: TGTGCCAGCAGTGGGCAAGACAGGGGGCACGAGACCCAGTACTTC. The chain joins TRBV28 to TRBJ2-5; 10 nucleotides agree with TRBD1. Germline CDR1 is MDHEN and CDR2 is SYDVKM. CDR3 length: 15 residues. V lost 5 bases to trimming and J lost 5 bases; unmatched junction nucleotides: 8.

This chain joins TRBV27 and TRBJ2-5; possible D gene TRBD1, 5 bases. The CDR3 contains 15 residues. The germline V gene encodes CDR1 MNHEY and CDR2 SMNVEV (reference sequence). V lost 3 bases and J lost 1, with 12 bases in between. The CDR3 loop is CASSFNYRTQETQYF. The CDR3 DNA reads as TGTGCCAGCAGTTTCAACTACAGGACCCAAGAGACCCAGTACTTC.

The J gene is TRBJ2-7, the V gene TRBV6-5, with TRBD2 matching 14 bases. The CDR3 spans 15 residues. V shed 5 bases, J shed 2 bases, and the junction held 2 bases outside the gene matches. The germline V gene encodes CDR1 MNHEY and CDR2 SVGAGI. The CDR3 DNA is TGTGCCAGCAGTCCGACTAGCGGGGGGGCCTACGAGCAGTACTTC. Translated: CASSPTSGGAYEQYF.